Included here is one T cell receptor beta chain sequence, with context. This specimen belongs to a study of PD-L1 blockade in urothelial cancer. The method was immunoSEQ multiplex PCR; TCRdb's version includes in-frame clones alone and lacks a portion of them. The table records about 43,000 clones, roughly 85% of them present only once. CDR3 length: 16 residues. The V gene's germline CDR1 is MGHDK and CDR2 SYGVNS. The V gene end was trimmed by 4 bases and the J gene end by 6 bases; junction bases not matched to a gene: 12. Time point given: peripheral blood 6 weeks after treatment start. This sequence originates from a man aged 55 to 70 with urothelial cancer. This chain joins TRBV25-1 and TRBJ2-7; 10 bases line up with TRBD1. The material sequenced was PBMCs, taken around atezolizumab (anti-PD-L1) treatment. CDR3 residues: CASSVGTGTGASEQYF. CDR3 sequence (DNA): TGTGCCAGCAGTGTTGGGACCGGGACAGGGGCATCCGAGCAGTACTTC.